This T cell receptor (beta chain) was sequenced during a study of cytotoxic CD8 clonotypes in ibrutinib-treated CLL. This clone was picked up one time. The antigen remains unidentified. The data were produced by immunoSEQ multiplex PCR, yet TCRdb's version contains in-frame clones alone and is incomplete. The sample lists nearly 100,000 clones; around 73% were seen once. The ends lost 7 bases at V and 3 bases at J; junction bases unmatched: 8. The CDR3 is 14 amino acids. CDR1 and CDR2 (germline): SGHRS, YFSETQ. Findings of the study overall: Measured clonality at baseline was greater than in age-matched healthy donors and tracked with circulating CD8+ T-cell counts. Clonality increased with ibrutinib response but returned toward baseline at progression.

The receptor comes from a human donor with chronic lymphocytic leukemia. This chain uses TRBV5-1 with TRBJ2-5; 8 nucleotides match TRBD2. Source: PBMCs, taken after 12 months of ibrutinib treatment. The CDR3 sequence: CASAGGGTKETQYF. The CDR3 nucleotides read TGCGCCAGCGCAGGCGGGGGGACTAAAGAGACCCAGTACTTC.